The rows below give T cell receptor beta chains drawn from one sample of a study of blood T cell repertoires in COVID-19. Only in-frame clones appear in the TCRdb table, and some are missing; sequencing was by immunoSEQ multiplex PCR. The table records tens of thousands of clones, 65% to 90% of them present only once. Sequencing was done on a sample of peripheral blood. All receptors come from a woman over 75 with acute or convalescent COVID-19. Each CDR3 is given with its conserved first and last residue. The D gene is left open where the match is weak.

J gene | CDR3 length | V gene | D gene | CDR3 protein | CDR3 DNA
TRBJ2-7 | 13 | TRBV30 | - | CACTGTSSYEQYF | TGTGCCTGTACAGGGACGAGCTCCTACGAGCAGTACTTC
TRBJ1-6 | 17 | TRBV5-4 | TRBD1 | CASSLKGGTGSGSPLHF | TGTGCCAGCAGCTTAAAAGGAGGGACAGGCAGTGGGTCACCCCTCCACTTT
TRBJ1-5 | 14 | TRBV15 | TRBD1 | CATRTTGAGQPQHF | TGTGCCACTAGAACCACAGGGGCAGGTCAGCCCCAGCATTTT
TRBJ2-5 | 15 | TRBV7-9 | TRBD1 | CASSSHTGGYETQYF | TGTGCCAGCAGCTCCCATACAGGGGGCTACGAGACCCAGTACTTC
TRBJ2-3 | 15 | TRBV19 | - | CASSIGRLVGDTQYF | TGTGCCAGTAGTATAGGGCGACTAGTCGGCGATACGCAGTATTTT
TRBJ2-7 | 15 | TRBV5-8 | - | CASSRGAPELYEQYF | TGTGCCAGCAGCCGCGGGGCACCGGAGCTATACGAGCAGTACTTC
TRBJ2-7 | 13 | TRBV14 | TRBD2 | CASSHRSGRGTYF | TGTGCCAGCAGCCACCGCAGCGGGAGGGGAACGTACTTC
TRBJ2-7 | 15 | TRBV6-5 | TRBD2 | CASSYGVAGNYEQYF | TGTGCCAGCAGTTACGGGGTAGCGGGAAACTACGAGCAGTACTTC
TRBJ2-1 | 12 | TRBV11-3 | - | CASSSSGNEQFF | TGTGCCAGCAGCTCTAGTGGCAATGAGCAGTTCTTC
TRBJ1-1 | 15 | TRBV5-1 | - | CASSLTGFLGTEAFF | TGCGCCAGCAGCTTGACGGGATTCCTTGGGACTGAAGCTTTCTTT
TRBJ2-7 | 15 | TRBV30 | TRBD1 | CAWRETGTGAGVQYF | TGTGCCTGGAGAGAGACCGGGACAGGGGCGGGCGTGCAGTACTTC
TRBJ1-2 | 15 | TRBV19 | - | CASSIGSRVRNGYTF | TGTGCCAGTAGTATAGGTAGCAGGGTAAGGAATGGCTACACCTTC
TRBJ2-1 | 14 | TRBV30 | - | CAWNLGLEYNEQFF | TGTGCCTGGAATTTAGGTTTGGAGTACAATGAGCAGTTCTTC
TRBJ2-1 | 15 | TRBV7-7 | TRBD2 | CASSLGLAGLNEQFF | TGTGCTAGCAGCTTAGGTTTAGCGGGGCTAAATGAGCAGTTCTTC